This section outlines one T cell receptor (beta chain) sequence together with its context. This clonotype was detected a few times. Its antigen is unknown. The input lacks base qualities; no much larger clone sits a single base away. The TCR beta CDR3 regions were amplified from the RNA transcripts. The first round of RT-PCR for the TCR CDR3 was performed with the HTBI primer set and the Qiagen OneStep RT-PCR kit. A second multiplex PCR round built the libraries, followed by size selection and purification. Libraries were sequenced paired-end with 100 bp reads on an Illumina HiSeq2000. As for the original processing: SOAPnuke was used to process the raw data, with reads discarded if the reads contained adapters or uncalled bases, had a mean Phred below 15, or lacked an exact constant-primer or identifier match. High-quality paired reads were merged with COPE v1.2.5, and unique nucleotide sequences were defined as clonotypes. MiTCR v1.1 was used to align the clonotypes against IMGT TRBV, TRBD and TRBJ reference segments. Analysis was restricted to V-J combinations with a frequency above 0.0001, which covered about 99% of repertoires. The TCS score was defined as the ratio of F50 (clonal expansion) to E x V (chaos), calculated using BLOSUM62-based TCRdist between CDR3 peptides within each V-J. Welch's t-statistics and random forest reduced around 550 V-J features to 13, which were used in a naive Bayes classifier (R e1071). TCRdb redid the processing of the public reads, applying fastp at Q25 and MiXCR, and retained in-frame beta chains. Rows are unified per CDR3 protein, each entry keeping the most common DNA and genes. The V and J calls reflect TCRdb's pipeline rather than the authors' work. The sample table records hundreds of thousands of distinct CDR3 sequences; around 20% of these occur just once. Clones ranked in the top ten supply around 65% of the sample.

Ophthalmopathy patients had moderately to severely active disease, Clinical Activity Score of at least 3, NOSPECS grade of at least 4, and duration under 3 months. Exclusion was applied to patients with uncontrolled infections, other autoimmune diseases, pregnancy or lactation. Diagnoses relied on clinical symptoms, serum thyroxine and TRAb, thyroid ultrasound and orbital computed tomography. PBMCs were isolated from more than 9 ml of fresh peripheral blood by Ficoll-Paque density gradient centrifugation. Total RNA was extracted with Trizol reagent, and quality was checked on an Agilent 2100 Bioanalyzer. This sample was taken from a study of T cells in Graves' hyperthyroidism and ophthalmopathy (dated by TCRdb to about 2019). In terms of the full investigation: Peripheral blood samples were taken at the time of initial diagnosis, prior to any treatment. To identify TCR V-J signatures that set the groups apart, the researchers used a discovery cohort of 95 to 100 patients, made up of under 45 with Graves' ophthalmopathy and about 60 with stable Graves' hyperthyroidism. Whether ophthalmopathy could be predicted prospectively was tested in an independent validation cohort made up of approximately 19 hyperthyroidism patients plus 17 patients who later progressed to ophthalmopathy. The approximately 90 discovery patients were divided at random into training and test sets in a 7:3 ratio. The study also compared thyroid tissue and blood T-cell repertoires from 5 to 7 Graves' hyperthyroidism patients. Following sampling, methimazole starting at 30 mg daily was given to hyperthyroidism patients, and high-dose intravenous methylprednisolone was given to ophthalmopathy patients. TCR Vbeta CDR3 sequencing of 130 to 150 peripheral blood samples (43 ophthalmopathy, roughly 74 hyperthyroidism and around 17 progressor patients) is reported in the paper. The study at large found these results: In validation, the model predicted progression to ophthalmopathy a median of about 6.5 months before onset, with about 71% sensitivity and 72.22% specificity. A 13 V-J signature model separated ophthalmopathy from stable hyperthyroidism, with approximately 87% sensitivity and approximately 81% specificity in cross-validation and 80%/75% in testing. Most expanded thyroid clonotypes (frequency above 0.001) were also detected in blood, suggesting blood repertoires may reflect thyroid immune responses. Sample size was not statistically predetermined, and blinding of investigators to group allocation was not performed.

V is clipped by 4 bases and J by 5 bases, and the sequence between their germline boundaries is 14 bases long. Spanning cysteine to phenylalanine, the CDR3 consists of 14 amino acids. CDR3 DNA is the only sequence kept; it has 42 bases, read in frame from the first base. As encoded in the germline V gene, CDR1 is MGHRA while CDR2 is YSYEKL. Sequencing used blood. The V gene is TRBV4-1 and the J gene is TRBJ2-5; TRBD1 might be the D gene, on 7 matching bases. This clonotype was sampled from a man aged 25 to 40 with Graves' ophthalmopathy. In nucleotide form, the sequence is TGCGCCAGCAGCCTAAGCCAGGGGGGCGAGACCCAGTACTTC. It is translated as CASSLSQGGETQYF.